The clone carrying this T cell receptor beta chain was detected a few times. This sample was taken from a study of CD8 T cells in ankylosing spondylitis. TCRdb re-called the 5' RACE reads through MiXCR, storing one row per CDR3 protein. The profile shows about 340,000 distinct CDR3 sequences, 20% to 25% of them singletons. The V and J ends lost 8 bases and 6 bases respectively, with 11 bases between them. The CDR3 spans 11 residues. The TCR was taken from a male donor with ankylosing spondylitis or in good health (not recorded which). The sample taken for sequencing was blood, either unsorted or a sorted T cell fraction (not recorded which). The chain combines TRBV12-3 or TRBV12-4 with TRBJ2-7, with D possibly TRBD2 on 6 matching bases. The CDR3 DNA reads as TGTGCCAGCGGGGGGTGGGGCGAGCAGTACTTC. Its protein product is CASGGWGEQYF.